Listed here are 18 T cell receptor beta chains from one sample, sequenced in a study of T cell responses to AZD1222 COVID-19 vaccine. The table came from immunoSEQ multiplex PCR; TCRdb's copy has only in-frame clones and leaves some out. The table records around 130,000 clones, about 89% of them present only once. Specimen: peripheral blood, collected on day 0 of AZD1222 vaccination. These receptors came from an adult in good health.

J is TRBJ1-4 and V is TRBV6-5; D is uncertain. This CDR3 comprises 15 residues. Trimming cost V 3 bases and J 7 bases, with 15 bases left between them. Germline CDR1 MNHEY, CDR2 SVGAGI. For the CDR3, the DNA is TGTGCCAGCAGTTATGATTTAGGCGGTTCTGAAAAACTGTTTTTT. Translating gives CASSYDLGGSEKLFF.

The CDR3 DNA sequence: TGTGCCAGCAGCCTCTTCCCCAGGGGTTATACGCAGTATTTT. Its translation: CASSLFPRGYTQYF. V is TRBV3-1 (or the pseudogene TRBV3-2) and J is TRBJ2-3; possibly TRBD1 for D (6 bases). V was clipped by 4 bases and J by 7 bases, with 15 bases between them. The CDR3 length is 14 residues. Germline lookup yields CDR1 LGHDT and CDR2 YNNKEL (reference sequence).

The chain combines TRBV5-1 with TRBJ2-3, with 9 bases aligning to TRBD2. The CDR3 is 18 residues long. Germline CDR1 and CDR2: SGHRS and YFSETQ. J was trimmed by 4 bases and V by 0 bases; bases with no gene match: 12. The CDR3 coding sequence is TGCGCCAGCAGCTTGGACCCCCCGGGTAGCGGGGGTGCAGATACGCAGTATTTT. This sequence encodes CASSLDPPGSGGADTQYF.

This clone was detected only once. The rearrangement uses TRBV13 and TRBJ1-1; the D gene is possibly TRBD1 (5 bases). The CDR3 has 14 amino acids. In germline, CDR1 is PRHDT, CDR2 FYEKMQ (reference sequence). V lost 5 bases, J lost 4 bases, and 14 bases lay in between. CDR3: CASSRGGRGTEAFF. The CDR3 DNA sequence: TGTGCCAGCAGCCGGGGCGGGAGGGGCACTGAAGCTTTCTTT.

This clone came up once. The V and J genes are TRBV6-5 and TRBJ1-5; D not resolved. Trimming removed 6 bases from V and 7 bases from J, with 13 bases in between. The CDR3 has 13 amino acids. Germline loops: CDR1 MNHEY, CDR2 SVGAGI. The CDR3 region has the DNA TGTGCCAGCAGCCTGGAGGACTCACAGCCCCAGCATTTT. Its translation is CASSLEDSQPQHF.

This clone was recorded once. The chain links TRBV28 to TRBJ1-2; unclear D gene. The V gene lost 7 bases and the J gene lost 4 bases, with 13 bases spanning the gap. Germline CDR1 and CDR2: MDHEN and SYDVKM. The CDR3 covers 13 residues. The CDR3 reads CASNIQRRYGYTF. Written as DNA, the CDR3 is TGTGCCAGCAATATTCAGCGACGCTATGGCTACACCTTC.

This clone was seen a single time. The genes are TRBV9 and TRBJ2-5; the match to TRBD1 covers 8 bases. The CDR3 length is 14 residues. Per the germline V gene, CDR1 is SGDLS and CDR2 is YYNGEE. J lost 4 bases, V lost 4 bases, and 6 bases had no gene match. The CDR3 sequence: CASSLPDRGETQYF. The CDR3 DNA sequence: TGTGCCAGCAGCCTACCTGACAGGGGAGAGACCCAGTACTTC.

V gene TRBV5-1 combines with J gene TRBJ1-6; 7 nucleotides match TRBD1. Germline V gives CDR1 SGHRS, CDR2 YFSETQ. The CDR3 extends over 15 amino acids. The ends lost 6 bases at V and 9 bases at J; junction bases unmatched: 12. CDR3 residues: CASTGTANGGSPLHF. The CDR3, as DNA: TGCGCCAGCACGGGGACAGCTAATGGTGGTTCACCCCTCCACTTT. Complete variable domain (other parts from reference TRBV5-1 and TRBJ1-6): KAGVTQTPRYLIKTRGQQVTLSCSPISGHRSVSWYQQTPGQGLQFLFEYFSETQRNKGNFPGRFSGRQFSNSRSEMNVSTLELGDSALYLCASTGTANGGSPLHFGNGTRLTVT.

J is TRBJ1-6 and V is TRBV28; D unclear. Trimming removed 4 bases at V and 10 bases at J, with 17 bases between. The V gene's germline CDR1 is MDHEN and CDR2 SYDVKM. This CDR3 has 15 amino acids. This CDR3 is CASSSLMGKESPLHF. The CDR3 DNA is TGTGCCAGCAGTTCCCTAATGGGGAAGGAATCACCCCTCCACTTT.

The DNA for the CDR3 is TGTGCCGGGGTTCGGCAGAAAAACACTGAAGCTTTCTTT. Residues: CAGVRQKNTEAFF. The chain couples TRBV7-9 to TRBJ1-1; D not certain. V was clipped by 11 bases and J by 2 bases, with 15 bases between them. The CDR3 is 13 amino acids. Germline CDR1 is SEHNR and CDR2 is FQNEAQ (reference sequence).

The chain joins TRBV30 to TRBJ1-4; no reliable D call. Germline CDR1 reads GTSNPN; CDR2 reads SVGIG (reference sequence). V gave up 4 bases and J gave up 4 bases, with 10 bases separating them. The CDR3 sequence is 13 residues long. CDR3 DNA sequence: TGTGCCTGGAATGAAGGCCGTAATGAAAAACTGTTTTTT. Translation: CAWNEGRNEKLFF.

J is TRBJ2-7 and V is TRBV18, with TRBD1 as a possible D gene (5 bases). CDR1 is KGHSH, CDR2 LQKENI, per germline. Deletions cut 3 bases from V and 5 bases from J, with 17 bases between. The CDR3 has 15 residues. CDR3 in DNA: TGTGCCAGCTCACCCCAACCCGACAGCTCGAACGAGCAGTACTTC. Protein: CASSPQPDSSNEQYF.

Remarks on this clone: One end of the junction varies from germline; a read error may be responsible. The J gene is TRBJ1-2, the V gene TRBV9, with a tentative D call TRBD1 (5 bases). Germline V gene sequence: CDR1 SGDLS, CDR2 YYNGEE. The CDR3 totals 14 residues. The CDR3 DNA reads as TGTGTCAGCAGCGTAGGCCCAGGGAACTATGGCTACACCTTC. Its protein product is CVSSVGPGNYGYTF.

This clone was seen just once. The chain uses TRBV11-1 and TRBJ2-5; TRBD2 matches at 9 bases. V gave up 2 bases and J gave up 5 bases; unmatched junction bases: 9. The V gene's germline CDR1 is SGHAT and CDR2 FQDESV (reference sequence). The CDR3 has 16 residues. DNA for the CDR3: TGTGCCAGCAGCTTATTCGCGGGAGGGCCGGTGGAGACCCAGTACTTC. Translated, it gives CASSLFAGGPVETQYF.

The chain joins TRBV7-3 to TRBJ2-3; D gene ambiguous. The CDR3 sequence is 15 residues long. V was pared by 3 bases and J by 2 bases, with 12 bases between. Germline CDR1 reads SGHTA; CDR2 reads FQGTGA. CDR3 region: CASSLGRLLTDTQYF. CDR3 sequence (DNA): TGTGCCAGCAGCTTGGGCCGATTACTCACAGATACGCAGTATTTT.

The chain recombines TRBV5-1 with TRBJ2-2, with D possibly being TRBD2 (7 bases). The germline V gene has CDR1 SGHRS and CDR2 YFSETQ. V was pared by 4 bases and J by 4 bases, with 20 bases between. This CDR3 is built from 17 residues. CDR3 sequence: CASSPLWGGRSTGELFF. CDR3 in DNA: TGCGCCAGCAGCCCATTATGGGGGGGCCGTTCCACCGGGGAGCTGTTTTTT.

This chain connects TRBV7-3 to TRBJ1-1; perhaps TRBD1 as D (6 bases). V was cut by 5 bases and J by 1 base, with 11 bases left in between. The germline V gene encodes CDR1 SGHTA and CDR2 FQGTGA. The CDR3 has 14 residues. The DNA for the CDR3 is TGTGCCAGCAGCGCGGGACACGGGAACACTGAAGCTTTCTTT. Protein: CASSAGHGNTEAFF. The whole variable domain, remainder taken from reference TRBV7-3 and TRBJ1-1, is GAGVSQTPSNKVTEKGKYVELRCDPISGHTALYWYRQSLGQGPEFLIYFQGTGAADDSGLPNDRFFAVRPEGSVSTLKIQRTERGDSAVYLCASSAGHGNTEAFFGQGTRLTVV.

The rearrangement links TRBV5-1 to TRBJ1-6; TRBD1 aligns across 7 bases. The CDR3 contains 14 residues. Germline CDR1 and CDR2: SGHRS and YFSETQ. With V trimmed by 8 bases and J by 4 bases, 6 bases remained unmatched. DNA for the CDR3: TGCGCCAGTAACAGGGGAACATATAATTCACCCCTCCACTTT. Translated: CASNRGTYNSPLHF.